Described below is a single TCR beta chain sequence and its context. Per the study methods: By means of reference gene primer amplification, nucleated cell counts were estimated. The data were produced by immunoSEQ multiplex PCR, yet TCRdb's version contains in-frame clones alone and is incomplete. That table furnishes V, J and clone size, whereas the DNA furnished D and trimming. The repertoire holds just over 300,000 clones, with 80% to 90% as singletons. The data originate from a study of blood T cell repertoires in COVID-19. In the study overall: The cDNA or gDNA used as material had been derived from T cells, B-cell-depleted T cells, or PBMCs.

Trimming pared 4 bases from V and 2 bases from J, leaving 18 bases between. The CDR3 loop spans 17 amino acids. Germline V gene lookup returns CDR1 LGHDT and CDR2 YNNKEL (reference sequence). This clonotype originated in a man aged 25 to 40 who had recovered from COVID-19. The chain links TRBV3-1 (or the pseudogene TRBV3-2) to TRBJ2-1, with D maybe TRBD2 (6 bases). Sample: PBMCs or T cells enriched from blood (not recorded which). CDR3 in amino acids: CASSPVPGLRTYNEQFF. In nucleotides, the CDR3 is TGTGCCAGCAGCCCCGTCCCGGGACTCAGAACCTACAATGAGCAGTTCTTC.